Following are 16 T cell receptor beta chains from one sample sequenced in a study of T cell responses to AZD1222 COVID-19 vaccine. TCRdb's copy holds only in-frame clones and misses some; the assay was immunoSEQ multiplex PCR. The table records 85,000 to 130,000 clones, around nine tenths of them present only once. The sequencing here drew on peripheral blood, taken 28 days after the second dose of the MenACWY control vaccine. These receptors originate from an adult who received the MenACWY meningococcal vaccine as a control.

The V call is TRBV10-2, the J call TRBJ2-7, with 8 bases fitting TRBD1. The CDR3 is made up of 12 amino acids. J lost 5 bases, V lost 5 bases, and 2 bases had no gene match. Germline V gene lookup returns CDR1 WSHSY and CDR2 SAAADI. The CDR3 loop reads CASSPTGDEQYF. The CDR3 DNA reads TGCGCCAGCAGTCCGACAGGGGACGAGCAGTACTTC.

The V call is TRBV11-3, the J call TRBJ2-1; D is unclear. The CDR3 has 12 residues. The germline V and J ends were trimmed by 3 bases and 12 bases, with 12 bases remaining between them. The V gene's germline CDR1 is SGHNT and CDR2 YENEEA. The CDR3 sequence is CASSLGPSAQFF. CDR3 nucleotides: TGTGCCAGCAGCTTGGGCCCCTCGGCGCAGTTCTTC. Using reference TRBV11-3 and TRBJ2-1 for the parts outside the CDR3, the full variable domain is EAGVVQSPRYKIIEKKQPVAFWCNPISGHNTLYWYLQNLGQGPELLIRYENEEAVDDSQLPKDRFSAERLKGVDSTLKIQPAELGDSAVYLCASSLGPSAQFFGPGTRLTVL.

CDR3 in DNA: TGTGCCAGCAGCCCACGGAGGCTTAATTCACCCCTCCACTTT. Amino acid sequence: CASSPRRLNSPLHF. The chain links TRBV7-2 to TRBJ1-6; no definite D call. Per the germline V gene, CDR1 is SGHTA and CDR2 is FQGNSA. The length of the CDR3 is 14 residues. V was trimmed by 5 bases and J by 6 bases, leaving 11 bases between them.

The CDR3 loop reads CASSFVQGNSPLHF. CDR3 coding DNA: TGTGCCAGCAGTTTTGTACAGGGAAATTCACCCCTCCACTTT. The chain uses TRBV28 and TRBJ1-6; a possible D gene is TRBD1 (6 bases). CDR1 MDHEN and CDR2 SYDVKM come from the germline V gene. Trimming took off 3 bases at V and 7 bases at J, with 10 bases between the two ends. The CDR3 runs 14 residues.

The chain recombines TRBV19 with TRBJ1-2, with 7 nucleotides matching TRBD1. Per germline, CDR1 LNHDA and CDR2 SQIVND (reference sequence). The CDR3 covers 15 residues. The J segment lost 5 bases and the V segment lost 4 bases, leaving 10 bases of the junction unmatched. The CDR3 sequence is CASSRATGSGYGYTF. The CDR3 coding sequence is TGTGCCAGTAGTAGGGCGACAGGGAGTGGGTATGGCTACACCTTC.

In regard to this clone: In the same sample, other DNA sequences code for this CDR3. This rearrangement joins TRBV7-9 to TRBJ2-5; TRBD2 matches at 11 bases. CDR3 length: 14 amino acids. V was pared by 5 bases and J by 5 bases, with 4 bases of the junction left unmatched. CDR1 is SEHNR and CDR2 is FQNEAQ in the germline V gene (reference sequence). CDR3 region: CASSPGLAVETQYF. CDR3 bases: TGTGCCAGCAGCCCGGGACTAGCGGTGGAGACCCAGTACTTC.

The V and J genes are TRBV18 and TRBJ2-1, with TRBD1 matching over 7 bases. Trimming at V came to 3 bases and at J to 9 bases, leaving 8 bases not matched to a gene. The length of the CDR3 is 14 residues. Germline V gene lookup returns CDR1 KGHSH and CDR2 LQKENI. The CDR3 coding sequence is TGTGCCAGCTCACCCCCTGACAGGGCCGGTGAGCAGTTCTTC. Translation gives CASSPPDRAGEQFF.

V and J are TRBV9 and TRBJ1-3; a weak D match, TRBD1 (6 bases). The CDR3 consists of 16 residues. Germline V lookup: CDR1 SGDLS, CDR2 YYNGEE. Trimming took 0 bases from V and 8 from J, leaving 18 bases between them. The CDR3: CASSVGIRGGQDTIYF. The CDR3 region has the DNA TGTGCCAGCAGCGTAGGTATTAGAGGGGGACAAGACACCATATATTTT.

The V and J genes are TRBV6-5 and TRBJ1-1; D is possibly TRBD1 (6 bases). Germline assignment: CDR1 MNHEY and CDR2 SVGAGI. Trimming pared 2 bases from V and 3 bases from J, leaving 13 bases between. The CDR3 contains 15 residues. The CDR3 here is CASSYGERTDTEAFF. CDR3 sequence (DNA): TGTGCCAGCAGTTACGGGGAGAGGACAGACACTGAAGCTTTCTTT.

The chain links TRBV18 to TRBJ1-1, with no clear D. Per germline, CDR1 KGHSH and CDR2 LQKENI. Trimming took 3 bases from V and 1 from J, leaving 6 bases between them. The CDR3 consists of 13 residues. This chain's CDR3 is CASSPNANTEAFF. CDR3 coding DNA: TGTGCCAGCTCACCGAACGCGAACACTGAAGCTTTCTTT.

This sequence joins TRBV12-3 or TRBV12-4 and TRBJ1-2; 7 nucleotides align to TRBD1. The V and J ends lost 3 bases and 3 bases, in that order; junction bases with no gene match: 1. The CDR3 consists of 13 residues. The CDR3 is CASSFGQDYGYTF. CDR3 sequence (DNA): TGTGCCAGCAGTTTCGGACAGGACTATGGCTACACCTTC.

The gene calls are TRBV28 and TRBJ1-4; tentatively, D is TRBD1 (5 bases). The CDR3 covers 14 residues. Germline-derived CDR1 and CDR2 are MDHEN and SYDVKM. V lost 5 bases and J lost 3, with 10 bases in between. CDR3 in DNA: TGTGCCAGCAGTGGAGACAGACCTAATGAAAAACTGTTTTTT. Translation gives CASSGDRPNEKLFF. Variable domain in full (rest from reference TRBV28 and TRBJ1-4): DVKVTQSSRYLVKRTGEKVFLECVQDMDHENMFWYRQDPGLGLRLIYFSYDVKMKEKGDIPEGYSVSREKKERFSLILESASTNQTSMYLCASSGDRPNEKLFFGSGTQLSVL.

This clone came up a few times. The J gene is TRBJ1-2, the V gene TRBV28; TRBD1 might be the D (6 bases). Between the trimmed V and J ends, which lost 2 bases and 4 bases, there was a span of 8 bases. The CDR3 loop spans 13 amino acids. Germline values: CDR1 MDHEN, CDR2 SYDVKM. This CDR3 is CASSLGQFYGYTF. CDR3 DNA sequence: TGTGCCAGCAGTTTAGGACAGTTCTATGGCTACACCTTC.

The rearrangement links TRBV19 to TRBJ1-6, with 10 positions matching TRBD1. The CDR3 totals 16 residues. With 4 bases clipped from V and 5 bases from J, the junction kept 5 bases outside the gene matches. Germline lookup yields CDR1 LNHDA and CDR2 SQIVND (reference sequence). The CDR3 loop is CASSTLDRGNNSPLHF. The CDR3, as DNA: TGTGCCAGTAGTACCCTGGACAGGGGGAATAATTCACCCCTCCACTTT.

For the CDR3, the DNA is TGTGCCATCAATCCGGGACAGGGGGCCCACAATGAGCAGTTCTTC. Translating gives CAINPGQGAHNEQFF. The V call is TRBV10-3, the J call TRBJ2-1, with 12 nucleotides matching TRBD1. This CDR3 spans 15 amino acids. The V gene's germline CDR1 is ENHRY and CDR2 SYGVKD. Trimming removed 7 bases from V and 5 bases from J; junction bases left unmatched: 6.

The rearrangement uses TRBV7-3 and TRBJ1-2, with D possibly matching TRBD1 (5 bases). CDR3 length: 16 residues. Germline V gene sequence: CDR1 SGHTA, CDR2 FQGTGA. Trimming shortened V by 2 bases and J by 4 bases, and 17 bases separated the two germline ends. The CDR3 coding sequence is TGTGCCAGCAGCTTAGGGGCAGGAATATGGGGCTATGGCTACACCTTC. Translated: CASSLGAGIWGYGYTF.